The 8 T cell receptor beta chains in this list originate from one sample, sequenced in a study of technical replicates of blood from a few donors. Clones were sequenced by immunoSEQ multiplex PCR, and TCRdb holds only the in-frame ones, with some missing. This repertoire shows tens of thousands of clones, more than 85% found once; its top ten account for 0.34%. The sequenced sample consisted of T cells isolated from PBMCs. Source of these receptors: a human donor in good health.

The chain is built from TRBV11-2 and TRBJ1-1; D remains unclear. V was cut by 2 bases and J by 1 base, with 11 bases left in between. Looked up from germline, CDR1 is SGHAT and CDR2 is FQNNGV. CDR3 length: 15 residues. CDR3 loop: CASSLIPYPNTEAFF. The CDR3 DNA reads TGTGCCAGCAGCTTAATTCCCTATCCGAACACTGAAGCTTTCTTT.

This clone came up once. The V and J genes are TRBV5-1 and TRBJ2-2, with TRBD1 identical over 8 bases. V trimming: 3 bases; J trimming: 1 base; junction bases outside the gene matches: 5. This CDR3 has 16 amino acids. Germline V gene lookup returns CDR1 SGHRS and CDR2 YFSETQ. The DNA for the CDR3 is TGCGCCAGCAGCTACTGGACAGGGAGGAACACCGGGGAGCTGTTTTTT. Translating it yields CASSYWTGRNTGELFF.

This clone has only a few counts. The chain links TRBV19 to TRBJ1-1, with TRBD1 matching over 8 bases. Germline V lookup: CDR1 LNHDA, CDR2 SQIVND (reference sequence). Germline trimming cut 6 bases from V and 11 bases from J; bases unmatched to any gene: 14. This CDR3 is 14 amino acids long. In DNA form, the CDR3 reads TGTGCCAGTAGGCGAGGACAGGGCTACGATGGGGCTTTCTTT. Translating gives CASRRGQGYDGAFF.

V gene TRBV20-1 combines with J gene TRBJ1-2; D not resolved. Per germline, CDR1 DFQATT and CDR2 SNEGSKA (reference sequence). V gave up 6 bases and J gave up 6 bases, with 11 bases separating them. The CDR3 consists of 11 residues. This CDR3 reads CSATDGDGYTF. DNA of the CDR3: TGCAGTGCCACCGACGGGGATGGCTACACCTTC.

The chain joins TRBV6-5 to TRBJ2-7; D possibly corresponds to TRBD1 (5 bases). The germline V gene encodes CDR1 MNHEY and CDR2 SVGAGI. Between the trimmed V and J ends, which lost 5 bases and 2 bases, there was a span of 13 bases. This CDR3 is built from 14 residues. Here the CDR3 reads CASSGWTNAYEQYF. The CDR3 DNA follows: TGTGCCAGCAGTGGTTGGACAAACGCCTACGAGCAGTACTTC.

The chain joins TRBV27 to TRBJ2-2, with 10 bases fitting TRBD2. The CDR3 totals 15 residues. The germline CDR1 and CDR2 sequences are MNHEY and SMNVEV (reference sequence). Unmatched junction bases numbered 6, after V lost 6 bases and J lost 5 bases. The CDR3 spells CASSILAGRTGELFF. The CDR3 DNA sequence: TGTGCCAGCAGCATACTAGCGGGACGGACCGGGGAGCTGTTTTTT.

This chain connects TRBV6-4 to TRBJ2-1; TRBD2 aligns across 8 bases. Trimming took 3 bases from V and 11 from J; bases not matched to a gene: 12. CDR1 and CDR2 (germline): MRHNA, SNTAGT. The CDR3 runs 15 residues. The CDR3 DNA is TGTGCCAGCAGTGATACTAGCGGAGAGGGCCTGAAGCAGTTCTTC. Its protein product is CASSDTSGEGLKQFF.

The genes are TRBV28 and TRBJ1-1, with D possibly matching TRBD1 (5 bases). V gave up 2 bases and J gave up 2 bases, with 6 bases separating them. The CDR3 loop spans 13 amino acids. From germline, CDR1 is MDHEN and CDR2 SYDVKM. CDR3 DNA sequence: TGTGCCAGCAGTTTAAGGGGTAACACTGAAGCTTTCTTT. It specifies CASSLRGNTEAFF. Complete variable domain (other parts from reference TRBV28 and TRBJ1-1): DVKVTQSSRYLVKRTGEKVFLECVQDMDHENMFWYRQDPGLGLRLIYFSYDVKMKEKGDIPEGYSVSREKKERFSLILESASTNQTSMYLCASSLRGNTEAFFGQGTRLTVV.